Below, 10 T cell receptor beta chains from the same sample are listed, as sequenced in a study of T cell clonality in common variable immunodeficiency. Assay: immunoSEQ multiplex PCR; the TCRdb copy retains only in-frame clones and omits some. The sample was found to contain around 16,000 clones, and every one recurs. Study observations and caveats: Fewer deletions and N-nucleotide insertions were reportedly seen in common variable immunodeficiency TCR beta sequences.

For these receptors, no antigen is known. The specimen sequenced was peripheral blood mononuclear cells. The receptors were gathered from a human donor with common variable immunodeficiency.

The table lists this clone with many counts. The read terminates 3 residues before the CDR3 end, so the remaining end is supplied by the germline J gene. The chain carries TRBV5-6 and TRBJ2-7; a possible D gene is TRBD2 (5 bases). Deletions cut 4 bases from V and 3 bases from J, with 11 bases between. The CDR3 covers 13 residues. Germline CDR1 reads SGHDT; CDR2 reads YYEEEE. The CDR3 sequence: CASSEGLLYEQYF. The CDR3 bases that were read are TGTGCCAGCAGCGAAGGACTCCTCTACGAG.

This clone was detected a few times. The read is 3 residues too short to cover the CDR3 end, so that end is filled in from the germline J gene. The rearrangement links TRBV7-2 to TRBJ2-5, with 11 bases lining up with TRBD1. Trimming removed 5 bases from V and 4 bases from J; junction bases left unmatched: 6. CDR1 and CDR2 (germline): SGHTA, FQGNSA. CDR3 length: 15 residues. The CDR3 bases that were read are TGTGCCAGCAGCCCTTGGGACAGGGGGGGAGAGACC. Encoded protein: CASSPWDRGGET. The whole CDR3 sequence is CASSPWDRGGETQYF.

On this clone itself: The CDR3 end falls 3 residues outside the read, so it is completed with the germline J gene. V is TRBV30 and J is TRBJ2-1; 13 bases align to TRBD2. This CDR3 comprises 16 residues. J was trimmed by 9 bases and V by 1 base; bases with no gene match: 9. The germline V gene encodes CDR1 GTSNPN and CDR2 SVGIG (reference sequence). CDR3 bases read: TGTGCCTGGAGTGGGGCCCGGACTAGCGGGAGAACTGAG. It specifies CAWSGARTSGRTE. The full CDR3 is CAWSGARTSGRTEQFF.

This clone was counted many times. Read coverage stops 3 residues before the CDR3 terminus; the germline J gene supplies the remainder. This sequence joins TRBV18 and TRBJ2-1; 8 nucleotides align to TRBD1. CDR3 length: 13 amino acids. The trim removed 3 bases at V and 9 bases at J, leaving 4 bases unmatched. Germline CDR1 and CDR2: KGHSH and LQKENI. The sequenced part of the CDR3 DNA is TGTGCCAGCTCACCGACAGGGGCGCCTGAG. Encoded protein: CASSPTGAPE. The whole CDR3 sequence reads CASSPTGAPEQFF.

This clone was seen a handful of times. The read is 3 residues too short to cover the CDR3 end, so that end is filled in from the germline J gene. The V gene is TRBV19, the J gene TRBJ1-1; TRBD1 aligns across 9 bases. CDR1 and CDR2 from the germline V gene are LNHDA and SQIVND (reference sequence). CDR3 size: 11 residues. The covered CDR3 bases are TGTGCCAGTGAACAGGGGGCCGGA. The encoded protein is CASEQGAG. In full, the CDR3 is CASEQGAGAFF.

About this clone itself: The CDR3 end is not reached by the read, which stops 3 residues before it; the germline J gene fills it in. The genes are TRBV2 and TRBJ1-1; 7 bases are a match to TRBD1. Germline assignment: CDR1 SNHLY and CDR2 FYNNEI. This CDR3 comprises 15 residues. CDR3 protein: CASSEARTRGAEAFF. The part of the CDR3 DNA that was read is TGTGCCAGCAGTGAAGCCAGGACCAGGGGGGCCGAA.

This clone showed up just a few times. The sequenced part of the CDR3 DNA is TGTGCCAGCAGTGTACGGGACAGCCACTACGAG. Translation: CASSVRDSHYE. The CDR3 as a whole reads CASSVRDSHYEQYF. This chain connects TRBV6-1 to TRBJ2-7; 7 nucleotides agree with TRBD1. The missing CDR3 end, 3 residues past where the read stops, is filled in from the germline J gene. Germline V gives CDR1 MNHNS, CDR2 SASEGT. The CDR3 spans 14 residues. Unmatched junction bases numbered 6, after V lost 4 bases and J lost 3 bases.

This clone was counted only a few times. CDR3 in amino acids: CSGRTGGDGYTF. The sequenced part of the CDR3 DNA is TGCAGCGGCCGGACAGGGGGCGACGGC. The chain recombines TRBV29-1 with TRBJ1-2, with 11 bases lining up with TRBD1. The read finishes 3 residues shy of the CDR3 end, and the germline J gene is used to complete it. The CDR3 has 12 residues. Germline CDR1 is SQVTM and CDR2 is ANQGSEA.

In this sample, this clone turned up many times. The DNA ends 3 residues before the CDR3 does, and the rest of the CDR3 is filled in from the germline J gene. The V and J genes are TRBV7-2 and TRBJ2-5; 7 nucleotides match TRBD2. CDR3 length: 14 residues. Unmatched junction bases numbered 6, after V lost 6 bases and J lost 2 bases. The germline V gene encodes CDR1 SGHTA and CDR2 FQGNSA. CDR3 DNA, as far as it was read: TGTGCCAGCAGTTCTCAAGCGGGGCAAGAGACC. This codes for CASSSQAGQET. The entire CDR3 protein is CASSSQAGQETQYF.

A note on this clone: The read terminates 3 residues ahead of where the CDR3 ends, so the germline J gene completes it. J is TRBJ2-1 and V is TRBV6-2 or TRBV6-3; D assignment may be TRBD1 or TRBD2 (5 bases each). The germline V gene encodes CDR1 MNHEY and CDR2 SVGEGT. V lost 8 bases, J lost 0 bases, and 11 bases lay in between. This CDR3 is built from 14 residues. Partial CDR3 DNA: TGTGCCAGCCGAAAGGGGAGCTCCTACAATGAG. Encoded protein: CASRKGSSYNE. The whole CDR3 is CASRKGSSYNEQFF.